The rows below give T cell receptor beta chains drawn from one sample of a study of beta chain features in type 1 diabetes. Only in-frame clones appear in the TCRdb table, and some are missing; sequencing was by immunoSEQ multiplex PCR. The table has about 640,000 clones, 9.5% to 15% seen once. Source material: naive CD4+ T cells from blood. The origin of the receptors is a young man with type 1 diabetes. Both conserved end residues are part of each CDR3. The D gene is left open where the match is weak. Expanded clones are given a class, and other clones once, few, many or no size at all.

TRBJ2-3 | TRBV4-3 | - | - | TGCGCCAGCAGCCAAGTATCCTCTAGCACAGATACGCAGTATTTT | CASSQVSSSTDTQYF
TRBJ1-1 | TRBV25-1 | few | TRBD1 | TGTGCCAGCAGTGGAGTAGTGGGGACAGGGGACACTGAAGCTTTCTTT | CASSGVVGTGDTEAFF
TRBJ1-5 | TRBV19 | - | - | TGTGCCAGTAGTAACCCTGAGAATCAGCCCCAGCATTTT | CASSNPENQPQHF
TRBJ1-2 | TRBV6-5 | - | - | TGTGCCAGCAGTTACTCAGGCTATGGCTACACCTTC | CASSYSGYGYTF
TRBJ2-4 | TRBV28 | - | TRBD1 | TGTGCCAGCAGTGCGGACAGGGATCTTGCCAAAAACATTCAGTACTTC | CASSADRDLAKNIQYF
TRBJ2-2 | TRBV14 | - | - | TGTGCCAGCAGCCCAGATAACAGGGCGAACACCGGGGAGCTGTTTTTT | CASSPDNRANTGELFF
TRBJ2-2 | TRBV7-8 | few | - | TGTGCCAGCAGCCTAGACAGGAACACCGGGGAGCTGTTTTTT | CASSLDRNTGELFF
TRBJ2-5 | TRBV7-2 | - | TRBD2 | TGTGCCAGCAGCTCCGGACTAGTGGTCGCAGAGACCCAGTACTTC | CASSSGLVVAETQYF
TRBJ1-2 | TRBV25-1 | - | - | TGTGCCAGCAGTCCAGGGACCCGGGGCTATGGCTACACCTTC | CASSPGTRGYGYTF
TRBJ1-2 | TRBV30 | few | - | TGTGCCTGGAATGGAGGAGGGGAAGGAGGCTACACCTTC | CAWNGGGEGGYTF
TRBJ2-7 | TRBV7-2 | few | - | TGTGCCAGCAGCGCCTCTAATGGCTATGGCGAGCAGTACTTC | CASSASNGYGEQYF
TRBJ1-2 | TRBV6-5 | few | TRBD1 | TGTGCCAGCAGTTTCTTGGACAGGGGGGACTATGGCTACACCTTC | CASSFLDRGDYGYTF
TRBJ2-2 | TRBV7-9 | - | - | TGTGCCAGCAGCTCCGCCTGGCAGCTGTTTTTT | CASSSAWQLFF
TRBJ1-1 | TRBV5-4 | few | - | TGTGCCAGCAGCTTTGGTCGGGGCCTGAAGGCTGAAGCTTTCTTT | CASSFGRGLKAEAFF
TRBJ2-1 | TRBV12-5 | few | TRBD1 | TGTGCTAGTGGTTTCGCAGACAGGGGGTATGGCAGTGAGCAGTTCTTC | CASGFADRGYGSEQFF
TRBJ2-7 | TRBV21-1 | - | - | TGTGCCAGCAGAGAGGGGGAACAGGGATGGGAGCAGTACTTC | CASREGEQGWEQYF
TRBJ1-2 | TRBV11-2 | - | TRBD1 | TGTGCCAGCAGCCTCGGACAGGACTATGGCTACACCTTC | CASSLGQDYGYTF
TRBJ2-1 | TRBV9 | few | - | TGTGCCAGCAGCAAGTATACAGGGTTCGGCAATGAGCAGTTCTTC | CASSKYTGFGNEQFF
TRBJ2-7 | TRBV6-5 | few | TRBD2 | TGTGCCAGCAAGCGGGGGACCAACTACGAGCAGTACTTC | CASKRGTNYEQYF
TRBJ1-1 | TRBV29-1 | few | TRBD1 | TGCAGCGTAACCGGGACAGGGGGGGTTCGAACTGAAGCTTTCTTT | CSVTGTGGVRTEAFF
TRBJ1-2 | TRBV2 | - | TRBD1 | TGTGCCAGCAGGGGGGACAGGACTAACTATGGCTACACCTTC | CASRGDRTNYGYTF
TRBJ1-6 | TRBV9 | few | TRBD1 | TGTGCCAGCAGCGTAGAGGGCAGGGGGAATTCACCCCTCCACTTT | CASSVEGRGNSPLHF
TRBJ1-1 | TRBV15 | - | - | TGTGCCACCAGCAGCGGGATGCTACCTGTCGGCACTGAAGCTTTCTTT | CATSSGMLPVGTEAFF
TRBJ1-1 | TRBV11-1 | few | - | TGTGCCAGCAGCTTCGGACCTATCACTGAAGCTTTCTTT | CASSFGPITEAFF
TRBJ1-3 | TRBV5-4 | few | - | TGTGCCAGCAGCGTTGGGGTCACTGGAAACACCATATATTTT | CASSVGVTGNTIYF
TRBJ1-1 | TRBV6-5 | few | - | TGTGCCAGCAGCCTACAGCCCATGAACACTGAAGCTTTCTTT | CASSLQPMNTEAFF
TRBJ2-2 | TRBV7-2 | few | - | TGTGCCAGCAGCCCTTTGGGCGGGGAGCTGTTTTTT | CASSPLGGELFF
TRBJ2-1 | TRBV19 | - | TRBD1 | TGTGCCAGTAGTTGGACAGGGGTATCCTACAATGAGCAGTTCTTC | CASSWTGVSYNEQFF
TRBJ2-5 | TRBV7-6 | - | TRBD1 | TGTGCCAGCAGCTTAGCCGGACAGGTTAGGGAGACCCAGTACTTC | CASSLAGQVRETQYF
TRBJ2-5 | TRBV29-1 | - | TRBD2 | TGCAGCGCCAGAGAAGCGGGGTCACAAGAGACCCAGTACTTC | CSAREAGSQETQYF
TRBJ1-6 | TRBV4-3 | few | - | TGCGCCAGCAGCCAAGGGTCCGGGGCCAGGTATAATTCACCCCTCCACTTT | CASSQGSGARYNSPLHF
TRBJ2-1 | TRBV11-3 | - | - | TGTGCCAGCAGCTTACAACTCGCAGGGGACAATGAGCAGTTCTTC | CASSLQLAGDNEQFF
TRBJ1-1 | TRBV18 | - | TRBD1 | TGTGCCAGCTCACCACAGGGACAGACCTCGAACACTGAAGCTTTCTTT | CASSPQGQTSNTEAFF
TRBJ2-6 | TRBV6-5 | few | TRBD1 | TGTGCCAGCAGTTCCAACAGGGGATCTGGGGCCAACGTCCTGACTTTC | CASSSNRGSGANVLTF
TRBJ2-1 | TRBV27 | few | - | TGTGCCAGCAGTTTAAACTGGCAGAGCAATGAGCAGTTCTTC | CASSLNWQSNEQFF
TRBJ2-3 | TRBV7-2 | few | - | TGTGCCAGCAGCGCCGACAGAGAAGATACGCAGTATTTT | CASSADREDTQYF
TRBJ1-2 | TRBV25-1 | few | TRBD1 | TGTGCCAGCAGTGAACGCGAGGGGGCCGGGTATGGCTACACCTTC | CASSEREGAGYGYTF
TRBJ1-4 | TRBV2 | - | TRBD1 | TGTGCCAGCAGTGCTGGACAGGGGATCGAAAAACTGTTTTTT | CASSAGQGIEKLFF
TRBJ2-5 | TRBV6-6 | - | - | TGTGCCAGCAGTCCCGGGGCTGAGACCCAGTACTTC | CASSPGAETQYF
TRBJ1-4 | TRBV7-2 | few | TRBD1 | TGTGCCAGCAGCTTAGAAGGACAGGCTGTAGGTGAAAAACTGTTTTTT | CASSLEGQAVGEKLFF
TRBJ1-5 | TRBV30 | few | TRBD1 | TGTGCCTGGAGTGCAAGGGCAGGGGGAAATCAGCCCCAGCATTTT | CAWSARAGGNQPQHF
TRBJ1-2 | TRBV7-2 | - | - | TGTGCCAGCACCTCATCCAGGGCGGATGGTGGCTACACCTTC | CASTSSRADGGYTF
TRBJ2-6 | TRBV4-3 | - | - | TGCGCCAGCAGCCAAGAGAGCAACTCTGGGGCCAACGTCCTGACTTTC | CASSQESNSGANVLTF
TRBJ2-1 | TRBV7-2 | - | TRBD2 | TGTGCCAGCGGAGGTAGCGGGGGAAGGAATGAGCAGTTCTTC | CASGGSGGRNEQFF
TRBJ2-1 | TRBV25-1 | few | - | TGTGCCAGCAGATTGACTGGGACTTTCCAGCCACATGAGCAGTTCTTC | CASRLTGTFQPHEQFF
TRBJ1-2 | TRBV11-2 | - | TRBD1 | TGTGCCAGCAGCTTAGGGGGGACAGGGCATTATGGCTACACCTTC | CASSLGGTGHYGYTF
TRBJ2-7 | TRBV5-1 | few | TRBD1 | TGCGCCAGCAGAAGACTTGCAGGGGGCCTCTACGAGCAGTACTTC | CASRRLAGGLYEQYF
TRBJ2-1 | TRBV7-2 | few | - | TGTGCCAGCAGCTTAGGCGATCACAATGAGCAGTTCTTC | CASSLGDHNEQFF
TRBJ2-5 | TRBV4-3 | few | TRBD2 | TGCGCCAGCAGCCAAGCCGGGACTAGCGTGTACCAAGAGACCCAGTACTTC | CASSQAGTSVYQETQYF
TRBJ1-5 | TRBV4-3 | few | - | TGCGCCAGCAGCCAAGTGAGGGGGGATGGCAATCAGCCCCAGCATTTT | CASSQVRGDGNQPQHF
TRBJ1-4 | TRBV29-1 | few | - | TGCAGCGTTGAAGATCTTCAGGGGCAGCAAACCGGTGAAAAACTGTTTTTT | CSVEDLQGQQTGEKLFF
TRBJ2-7 | TRBV28 | few | - | TGTGCCAGCAGTTTTCTAGGCGAGCAGTACTTC | CASSFLGEQYF
TRBJ1-1 | TRBV7-9 | few | TRBD1 | TGTGCCAGCAGCCCTGGGACAGGGATGAACACTGAAGCTTTCTTT | CASSPGTGMNTEAFF
TRBJ2-3 | TRBV10-3 | - | - | TGTGCCATCACCCCGGGGGGCGGGGGCCTTAATACGCAGTATTTT | CAITPGGGGLNTQYF